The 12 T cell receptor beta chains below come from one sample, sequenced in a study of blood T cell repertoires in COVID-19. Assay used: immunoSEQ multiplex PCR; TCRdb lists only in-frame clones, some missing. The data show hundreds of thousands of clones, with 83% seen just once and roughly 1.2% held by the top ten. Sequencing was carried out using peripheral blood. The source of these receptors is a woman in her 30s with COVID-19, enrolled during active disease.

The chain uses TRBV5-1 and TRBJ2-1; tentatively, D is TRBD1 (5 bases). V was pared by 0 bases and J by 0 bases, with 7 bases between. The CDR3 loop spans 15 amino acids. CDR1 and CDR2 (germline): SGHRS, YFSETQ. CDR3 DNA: TGCGCCAGCAGCTTGGAGACAGCCTCCTACAATGAGCAGTTCTTC. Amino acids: CASSLETASYNEQFF.

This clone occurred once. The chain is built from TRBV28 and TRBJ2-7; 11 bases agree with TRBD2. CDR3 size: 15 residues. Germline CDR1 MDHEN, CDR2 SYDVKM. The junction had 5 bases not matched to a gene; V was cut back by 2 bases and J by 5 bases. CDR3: CASSLRLAGHHEQYF. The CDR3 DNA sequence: TGTGCCAGCAGTTTACGACTAGCGGGGCACCACGAGCAGTACTTC.

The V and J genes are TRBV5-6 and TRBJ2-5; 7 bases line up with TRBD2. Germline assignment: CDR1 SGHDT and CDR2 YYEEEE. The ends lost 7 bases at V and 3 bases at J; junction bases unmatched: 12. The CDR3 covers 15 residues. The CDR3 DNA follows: TGTGCCAGCGGAATATCGGGCGCGGGAGAAGAGACCCAGTACTTC. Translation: CASGISGAGEETQYF.

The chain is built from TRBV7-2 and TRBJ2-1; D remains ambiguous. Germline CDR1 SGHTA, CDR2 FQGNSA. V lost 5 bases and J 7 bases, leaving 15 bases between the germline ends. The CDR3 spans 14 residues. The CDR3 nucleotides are TGTGCCAGCAGCCAGGCACAAGTTCAGAATGAGCAGTTCTTC. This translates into CASSQAQVQNEQFF.

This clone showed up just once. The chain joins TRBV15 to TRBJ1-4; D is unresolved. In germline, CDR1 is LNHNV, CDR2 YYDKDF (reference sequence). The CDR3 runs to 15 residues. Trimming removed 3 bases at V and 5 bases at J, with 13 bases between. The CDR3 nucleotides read TGTGCCACCAGCAGGGGTATCTTGGAGAATGAAAAACTGTTTTTT. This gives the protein CATSRGILENEKLFF.

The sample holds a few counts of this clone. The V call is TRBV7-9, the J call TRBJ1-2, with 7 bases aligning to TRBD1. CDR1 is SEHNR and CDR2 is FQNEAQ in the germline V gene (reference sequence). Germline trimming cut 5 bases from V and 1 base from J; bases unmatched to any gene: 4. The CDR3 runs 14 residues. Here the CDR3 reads CASSLGQNNYGYTF. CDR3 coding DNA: TGTGCCAGCAGCCTGGGACAGAATAACTATGGCTACACCTTC. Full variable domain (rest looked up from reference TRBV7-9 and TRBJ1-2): DTGVSQNPRHKITKRGQNVTFRCDPISEHNRLYWYRQTLGQGPEFLTYFQNEAQLEKSRLLSDRFSAERPKGSFSTLEIQRTEQGDSAMYLCASSLGQNNYGYTFGSGTRLTVV.

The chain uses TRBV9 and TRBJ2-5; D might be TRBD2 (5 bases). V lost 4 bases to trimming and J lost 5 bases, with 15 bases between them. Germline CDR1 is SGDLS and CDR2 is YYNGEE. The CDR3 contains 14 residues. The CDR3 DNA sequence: TGTGCCAGCAGCCGGACTCTTAGTAGGGAGACCCAGTACTTC. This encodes CASSRTLSRETQYF.

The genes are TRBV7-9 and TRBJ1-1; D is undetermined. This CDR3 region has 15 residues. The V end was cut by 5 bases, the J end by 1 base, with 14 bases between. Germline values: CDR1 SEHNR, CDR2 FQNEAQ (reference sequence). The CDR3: CASSPSRLRNTEAFF. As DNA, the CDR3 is TGTGCCAGCAGCCCCTCCAGGTTGCGGAACACTGAAGCTTTCTTT. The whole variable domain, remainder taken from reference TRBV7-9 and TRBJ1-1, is DTGVSQNPRHKITKRGQNVTFRCDPISEHNRLYWYRQTLGQGPEFLTYFQNEAQLEKSRLLSDRFSAERPKGSFSTLEIQRTEQGDSAMYLCASSPSRLRNTEAFFGQGTRLTVV.

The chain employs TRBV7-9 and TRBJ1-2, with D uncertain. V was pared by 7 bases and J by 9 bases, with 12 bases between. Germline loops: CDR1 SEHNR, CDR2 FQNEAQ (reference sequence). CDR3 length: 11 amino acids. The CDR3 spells CASIPNSSYTF. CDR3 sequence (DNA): TGTGCCAGCATCCCAAATAGCAGCTACACCTTC.

The CDR3 protein is CASSRLGQGKTEAFF. The CDR3 DNA sequence: TGTGCCAGCAGTCGCCTGGGACAGGGAAAAACTGAAGCTTTCTTT. The chain is built from TRBV6-5 and TRBJ1-1; 9 bases line up with TRBD1. The CDR3 has 15 residues. Looked up from germline, CDR1 is MNHEY and CDR2 is SVGAGI. V gave up 5 bases and J gave up 5 bases; unmatched junction bases: 9.

CDR3 residues: CASSQDRAGVNYGYTF. As DNA, the CDR3 is TGCGCCAGCAGCCAAGATAGGGCAGGGGTGAACTATGGCTACACCTTC. This chain links TRBV4-1 with TRBJ1-2; D perhaps matches TRBD1 (6 bases). Germline lookup yields CDR1 MGHRA and CDR2 YSYEKL. V lost 0 bases to trimming and J lost 2 bases, with 13 bases between them. The length of the CDR3 is 16 residues.

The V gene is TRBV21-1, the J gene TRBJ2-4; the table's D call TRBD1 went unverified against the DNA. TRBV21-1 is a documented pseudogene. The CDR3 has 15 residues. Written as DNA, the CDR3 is TGTGCCAGCAGCAAAGGGGGACAGACAAAAAACATTCAGTACTTC. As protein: CASSKGGQTKNIQYF.